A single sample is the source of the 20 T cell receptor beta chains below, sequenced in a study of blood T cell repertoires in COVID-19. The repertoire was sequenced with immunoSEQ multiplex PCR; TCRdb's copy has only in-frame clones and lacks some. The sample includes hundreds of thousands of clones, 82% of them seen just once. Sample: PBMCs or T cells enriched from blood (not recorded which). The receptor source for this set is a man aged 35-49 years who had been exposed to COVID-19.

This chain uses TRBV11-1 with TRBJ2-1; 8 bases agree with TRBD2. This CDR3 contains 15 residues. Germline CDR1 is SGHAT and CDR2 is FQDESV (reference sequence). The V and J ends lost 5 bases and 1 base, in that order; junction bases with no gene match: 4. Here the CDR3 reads CASSQTSDSYNEQFF. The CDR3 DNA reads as TGTGCCAGCAGCCAGACTAGCGATTCCTACAATGAGCAGTTCTTC.

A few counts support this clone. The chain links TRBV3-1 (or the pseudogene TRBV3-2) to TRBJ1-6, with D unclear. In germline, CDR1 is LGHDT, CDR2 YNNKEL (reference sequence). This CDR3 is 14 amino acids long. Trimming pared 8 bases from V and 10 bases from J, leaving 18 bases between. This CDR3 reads CASSRDSSGSPLHF. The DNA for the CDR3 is TGTGCCAGCTCCCGAGATTCGTCGGGGTCACCCCTCCACTTT.

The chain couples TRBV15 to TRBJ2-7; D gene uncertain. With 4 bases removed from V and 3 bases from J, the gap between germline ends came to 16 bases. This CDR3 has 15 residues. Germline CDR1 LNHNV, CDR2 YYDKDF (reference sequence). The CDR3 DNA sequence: TGTGCCACCAGCACCACGACGGAGAGGATCTACGAGCAGTACTTC. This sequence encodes CATSTTTERIYEQYF.

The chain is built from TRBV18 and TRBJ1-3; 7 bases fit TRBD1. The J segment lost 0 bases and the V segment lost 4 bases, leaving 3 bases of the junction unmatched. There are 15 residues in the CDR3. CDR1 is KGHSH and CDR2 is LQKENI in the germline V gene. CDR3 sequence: CASSLRQGSGNTIYF. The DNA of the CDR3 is TGTGCCAGCTCACTCAGACAGGGCTCTGGAAACACCATATATTTT.

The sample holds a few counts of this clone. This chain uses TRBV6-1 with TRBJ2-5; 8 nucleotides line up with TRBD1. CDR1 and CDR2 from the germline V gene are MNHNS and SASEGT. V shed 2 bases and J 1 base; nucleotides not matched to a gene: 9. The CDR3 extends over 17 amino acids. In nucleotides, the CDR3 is TGTGCCAGCAGTGAAAGTGAGGTCGGACAGGGCCAAGAGACCCAGTACTTC. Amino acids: CASSESEVGQGQETQYF.

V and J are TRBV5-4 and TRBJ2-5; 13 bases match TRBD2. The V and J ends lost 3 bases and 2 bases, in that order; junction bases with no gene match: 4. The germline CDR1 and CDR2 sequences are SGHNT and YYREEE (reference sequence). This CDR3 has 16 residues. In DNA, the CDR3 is TGTGCCAGCAGCTCTCCGGGACTAGCGGGACAAGAGACCCAGTACTTC. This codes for CASSSPGLAGQETQYF.

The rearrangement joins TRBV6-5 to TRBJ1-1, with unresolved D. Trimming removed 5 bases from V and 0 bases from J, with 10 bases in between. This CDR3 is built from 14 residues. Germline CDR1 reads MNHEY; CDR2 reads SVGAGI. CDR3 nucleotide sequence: TGTGCCAGCAGTCAGACACTTATGAACACTGAAGCTTTCTTT. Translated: CASSQTLMNTEAFF.

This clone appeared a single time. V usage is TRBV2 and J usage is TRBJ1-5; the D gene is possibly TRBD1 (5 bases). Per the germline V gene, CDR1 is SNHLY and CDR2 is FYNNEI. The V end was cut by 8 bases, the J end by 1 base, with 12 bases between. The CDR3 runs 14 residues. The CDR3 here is CASLGGGSNQPQHF. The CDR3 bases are TGTGCCAGCCTTGGGGGAGGAAGCAATCAGCCCCAGCATTTT.

The chain's CDR3 is CASRLESHSGQGLGEQFF. The DNA for the CDR3 is TGTGCAAGTCGCTTAGAGTCTCATTCGGGACAGGGTCTAGGTGAGCAGTTCTTC. The chain combines TRBV12-2 with TRBJ2-1; the table gives TRBD1 as D, unverified against the DNA. TRBV12-2 is assigned pseudogene status. The CDR3 loop spans 18 amino acids.

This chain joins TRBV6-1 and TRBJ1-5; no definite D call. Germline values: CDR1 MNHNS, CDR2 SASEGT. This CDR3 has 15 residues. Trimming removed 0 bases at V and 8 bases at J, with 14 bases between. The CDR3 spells CASSEARLGGEPQHF. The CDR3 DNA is TGTGCCAGCAGTGAAGCGCGTTTAGGAGGTGAGCCCCAGCATTTT.

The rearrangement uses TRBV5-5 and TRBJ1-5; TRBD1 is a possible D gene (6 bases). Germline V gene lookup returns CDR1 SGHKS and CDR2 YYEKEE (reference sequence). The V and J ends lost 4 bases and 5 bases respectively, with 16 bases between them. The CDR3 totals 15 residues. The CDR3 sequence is CASSVTGFGYQPQHF. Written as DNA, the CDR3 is TGTGCCAGCAGCGTAACAGGGTTTGGGTATCAGCCCCAGCATTTT.

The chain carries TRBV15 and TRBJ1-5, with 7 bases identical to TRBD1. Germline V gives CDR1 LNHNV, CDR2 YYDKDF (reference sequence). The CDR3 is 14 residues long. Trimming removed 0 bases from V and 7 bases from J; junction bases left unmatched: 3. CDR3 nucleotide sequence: TGTGCCACCAGCAGAGAACAGGGGTTGCAGCCCCAGCATTTT. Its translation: CATSREQGLQPQHF.

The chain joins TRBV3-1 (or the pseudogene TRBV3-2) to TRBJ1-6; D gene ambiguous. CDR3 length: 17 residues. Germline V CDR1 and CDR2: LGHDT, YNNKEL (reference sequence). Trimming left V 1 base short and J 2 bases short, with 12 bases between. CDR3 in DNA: TGTGCCAGCAGCCAAGGATTGGGTAGCACCTATAATTCACCCCTCCACTTT. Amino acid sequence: CASSQGLGSTYNSPLHF.

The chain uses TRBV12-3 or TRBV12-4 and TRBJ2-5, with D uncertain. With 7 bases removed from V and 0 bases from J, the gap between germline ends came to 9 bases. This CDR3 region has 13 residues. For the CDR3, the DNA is TGTGCCAGCACCCCCCAGGACCAAGAGACCCAGTACTTC. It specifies CASTPQDQETQYF.

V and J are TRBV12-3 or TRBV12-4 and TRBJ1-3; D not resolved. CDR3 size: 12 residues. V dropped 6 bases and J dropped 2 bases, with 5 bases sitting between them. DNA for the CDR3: TGTGCCAGCAGCGGTGCTGGAAACACCATATATTTT. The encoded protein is CASSGAGNTIYF.

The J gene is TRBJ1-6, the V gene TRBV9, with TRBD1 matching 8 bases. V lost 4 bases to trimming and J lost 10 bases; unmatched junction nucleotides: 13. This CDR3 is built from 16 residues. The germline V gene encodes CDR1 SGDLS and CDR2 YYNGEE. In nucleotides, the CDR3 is TGTGCCAGCAGCCCAAAATCGGACAGGGCCCACTCACCCCTCCACTTT. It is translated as CASSPKSDRAHSPLHF.

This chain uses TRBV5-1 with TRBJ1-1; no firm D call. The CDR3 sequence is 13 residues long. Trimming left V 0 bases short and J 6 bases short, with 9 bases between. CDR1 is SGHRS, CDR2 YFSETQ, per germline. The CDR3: CASSLGPAAEAFF. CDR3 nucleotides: TGCGCCAGCAGCTTGGGGCCAGCGGCTGAAGCTTTCTTT. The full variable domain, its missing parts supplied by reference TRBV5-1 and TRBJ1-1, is KAGVTQTPRYLIKTRGQQVTLSCSPISGHRSVSWYQQTPGQGLQFLFEYFSETQRNKGNFPGRFSGRQFSNSRSEMNVSTLELGDSALYLCASSLGPAAEAFFGQGTRLTVV.

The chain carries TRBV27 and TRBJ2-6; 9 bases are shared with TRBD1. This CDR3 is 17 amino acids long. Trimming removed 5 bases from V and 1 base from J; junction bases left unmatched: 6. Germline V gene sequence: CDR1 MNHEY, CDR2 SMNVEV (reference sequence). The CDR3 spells CASSNRDRVSGANVLTF. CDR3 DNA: TGTGCCAGCAGTAACCGGGACAGGGTTTCTGGGGCCAACGTCCTGACTTTC.

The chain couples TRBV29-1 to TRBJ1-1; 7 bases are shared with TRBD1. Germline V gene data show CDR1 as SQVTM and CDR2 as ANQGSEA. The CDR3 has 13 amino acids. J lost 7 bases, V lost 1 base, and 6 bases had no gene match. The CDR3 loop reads CSVEGLRDSEAFF. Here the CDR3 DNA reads TGCAGCGTTGAAGGCTTACGGGACAGTGAAGCTTTCTTT.

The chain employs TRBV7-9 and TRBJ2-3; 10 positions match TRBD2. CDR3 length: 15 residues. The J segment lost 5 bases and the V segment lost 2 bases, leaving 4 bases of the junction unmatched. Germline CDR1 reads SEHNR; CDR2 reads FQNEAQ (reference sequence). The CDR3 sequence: CASSLILAGGDTQYF. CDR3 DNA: TGTGCCAGCAGCTTAATCTTAGCGGGAGGAGATACGCAGTATTTT.